Sequencing of this TCR beta chain was carried out in a study of blood T cells in healthy people across ages. Per sample, a minimum of 6.5 million PBMCs were isolated. Together with a sample-barcoded 5' primer, a J-beta primer mix was included in a second PCR lasting about 6 to 11 cycles. TCRdb reprocessed the 5' RACE reads via MiXCR and lists one record per CDR3 protein. Seen here are roughly 1.4 million distinct CDR3 sequences, 55% to 75% observed once, and the top ten hold approximately 7%. The CDR3 consists of 15 residues. Trimming took 3 bases from V and 5 from J; bases not matched to a gene: 7. The germline V gene encodes CDR1 DFQATT and CDR2 SNEGSKA (reference sequence). This clonotype was counted a few times. The target antigen is unknown. Study-wide findings and caveats: Unknown CMV status may confound age-related changes in expanded clones. It was found that TCR beta diversity correlated strongly with the percentage of naive T cells.

The chain carries TRBV20-1 and TRBJ2-3; 11 bases are a match to TRBD2. The receptor's source is a man aged 18 to 35 in good health. Sequenced: blood. The CDR3 region is CSARVLAGGGDTQYF. The CDR3 nucleotides read TGCAGTGCTAGGGTCCTAGCGGGAGGCGGAGATACGCAGTATTTT.